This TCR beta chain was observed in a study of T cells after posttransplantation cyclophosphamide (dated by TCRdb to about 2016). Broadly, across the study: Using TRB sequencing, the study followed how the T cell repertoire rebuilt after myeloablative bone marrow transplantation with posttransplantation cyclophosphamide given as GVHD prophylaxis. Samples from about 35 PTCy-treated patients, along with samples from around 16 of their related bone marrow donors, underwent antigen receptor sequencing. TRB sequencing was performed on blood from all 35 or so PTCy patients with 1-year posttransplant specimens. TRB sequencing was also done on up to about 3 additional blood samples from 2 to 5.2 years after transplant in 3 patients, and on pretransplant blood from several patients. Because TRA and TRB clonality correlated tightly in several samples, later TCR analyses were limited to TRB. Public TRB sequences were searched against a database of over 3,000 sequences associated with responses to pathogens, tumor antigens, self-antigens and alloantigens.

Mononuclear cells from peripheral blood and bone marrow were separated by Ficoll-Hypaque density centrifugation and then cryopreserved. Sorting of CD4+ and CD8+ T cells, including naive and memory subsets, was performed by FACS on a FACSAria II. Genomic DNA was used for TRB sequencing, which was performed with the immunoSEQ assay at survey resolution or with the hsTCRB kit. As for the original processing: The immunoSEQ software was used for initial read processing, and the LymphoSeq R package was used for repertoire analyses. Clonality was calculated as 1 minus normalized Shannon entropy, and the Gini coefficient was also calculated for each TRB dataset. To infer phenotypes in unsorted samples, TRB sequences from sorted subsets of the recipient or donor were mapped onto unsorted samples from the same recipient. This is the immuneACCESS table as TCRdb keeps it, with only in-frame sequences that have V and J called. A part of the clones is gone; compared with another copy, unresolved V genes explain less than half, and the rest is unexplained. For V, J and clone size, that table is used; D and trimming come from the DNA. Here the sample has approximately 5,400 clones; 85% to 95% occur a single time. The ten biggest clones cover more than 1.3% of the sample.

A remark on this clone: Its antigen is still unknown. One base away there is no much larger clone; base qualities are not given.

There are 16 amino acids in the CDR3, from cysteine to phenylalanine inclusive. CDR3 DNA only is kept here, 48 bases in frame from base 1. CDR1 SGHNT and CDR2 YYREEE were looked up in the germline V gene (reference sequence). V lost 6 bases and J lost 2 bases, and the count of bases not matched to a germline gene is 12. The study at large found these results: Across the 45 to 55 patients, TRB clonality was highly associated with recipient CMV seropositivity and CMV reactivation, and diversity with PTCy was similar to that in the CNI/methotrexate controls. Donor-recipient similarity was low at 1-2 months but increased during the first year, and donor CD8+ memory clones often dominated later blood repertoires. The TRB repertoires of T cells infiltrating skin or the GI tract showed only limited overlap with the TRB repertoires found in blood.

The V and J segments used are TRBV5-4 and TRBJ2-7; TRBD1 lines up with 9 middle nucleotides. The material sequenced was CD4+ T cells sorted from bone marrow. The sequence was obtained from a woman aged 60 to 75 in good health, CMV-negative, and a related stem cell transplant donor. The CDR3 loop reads CASKRASGTGPYEQYF. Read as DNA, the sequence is TGTGCCAGCAAAAGGGCTTCCGGGACAGGGCCCTACGAGCAGTACTTC.